The TCR beta chain described here comes from a study of blood T cells in healthy people across ages. Healthy Russian Caucasian donors spanned ages about 6 to 90 years. J was trimmed by 7 bases and V by 0 bases; bases with no gene match: 7. The germline V gene encodes CDR1 MNHEY and CDR2 SVGAGI. This CDR3 has 16 amino acids. For the second PCR, which ran for roughly 7 to 11 cycles, a sample-barcoded 5' primer and a J-beta primer mix were used. TCRdb used MiXCR to reprocess the 5' RACE reads, holding one entry per CDR3 protein. Of over a million distinct CDR3 sequences in the sample, approximately 25% are singletons; the top ten hold around 0.75%. This sample was shared with a second study, whose subject was T cells of mothers and their children.

The receptor was derived from a girl between 2 and 10 years old in good health. This chain uses TRBV6-5 with TRBJ2-1; 9 bases match TRBD2. Source material: blood. CDR3 in amino acids: CASSYSSGGTRNEQFF. The CDR3 DNA is TGTGCCAGCAGTTACTCAAGCGGGGGGACCCGAAATGAGCAGTTCTTC.